What follows are 3 T cell receptor beta chains derived from one specimen sequenced in a study of blood T cell repertoires in COVID-19 (dated by TCRdb to about 2020). Library prep was done by the immunoSEQ multiplex PCR assay. TCRdb limited this immuneACCESS table to in-frame rearrangements with V and J called. A share of clones is missing; checked studies link under half to unresolved V genes, and the rest is unexplained. The sample profile shows about 200,000 clones; around 80% of them were found once. 10% of the sample is in the top ten clones. The sequencing input was peripheral blood. Receptors were obtained from a woman at least 80 years old with acute or convalescent COVID-19.

The count of this clone is one. V gene TRBV2 combines with J gene TRBJ2-7; 16 bases fit TRBD2. The germline V gene has CDR1 SNHLY and CDR2 FYNNEI. This CDR3 is 15 amino acids long. V shed 5 bases, J shed 6 bases, and the junction held 4 bases outside the gene matches. CDR3 nucleotides: TGTGCCAGCAGTCCGGGACTAGCGGGGGGGCTCGAGCAGTACTTC. Translation: CASSPGLAGGLEQYF.

The chain joins TRBV2 to TRBJ2-5; TRBD2 matches at 7 bases. This CDR3 contains 13 residues. V was pared by 10 bases and J by 4 bases, with 9 bases of the junction left unmatched. CDR1 is SNHLY, CDR2 FYNNEI, per germline. DNA of the CDR3: TGTGCCACCGGACTAGAGGTATCAGAGACCCAGTACTTC. Its translation: CATGLEVSETQYF.

The genes are TRBV4-1 and TRBJ1-1; 9 bases align to TRBD1. The CDR3 loop spans 16 amino acids. Germline V CDR1 and CDR2: MGHRA, YSYEKL. The trim removed 4 bases at V and 6 bases at J, leaving 12 bases unmatched. The CDR3 DNA is TGCGCCAGCAGCCGTGAGGTGGGACAGGGAACATCTGAAGCTTTCTTT. This encodes CASSREVGQGTSEAFF.